This T cell receptor (beta chain) originates from a study of control samples from healthy donors and cancer patients. Germline CDR1 reads MGHDK; CDR2 reads SYGVNS. V lost 2 bases and J lost 8, with 15 bases in between. The CDR3 is 14 amino acids. Repertoires were generated with immunoSEQ multiplex PCR, while TCRdb's copy carries only in-frame clones and drops some. Counted here are tens of thousands of clones, under 95% occurring once; the ten biggest clones make up approximately 1.5%. This clonotype originated in a man between 35 and 55 years old with colorectal cancer. The sequencing sample was made of PBMCs. The chain combines TRBV25-1 with TRBJ1-1; a weak D match, TRBD1 (6 bases). This chain's CDR3 is CASSEKQGVGEAFF. CDR3 bases: TGTGCCAGCAGTGAAAAACAGGGTGTAGGCGAAGCTTTCTTT.